Shown below are 32 T cell receptor beta chains from a single sample sequenced in a study of T cells after somatic rescue of genetic block (TCRdb year 2020). Library construction relied on the immunoSEQ multiplex PCR assay. TCRdb holds this immuneACCESS table with in-frame rearrangements only. Some clones are missing; in checked studies, unresolved V genes explain under half, and the rest has no known cause. The sample table contains approximately 110,000 clones; only one count was recorded for about 93% of them. The ten biggest clones cover approximately 1.3% of the sample. Sequenced material: peripheral blood mononuclear cells (PBMCs). These receptors all stem from a woman aged 18 to 35.

V is TRBV7-2 and J is TRBJ2-1; maybe TRBD2 (5 bases). The CDR3 has 15 residues. Germline V CDR1 and CDR2: SGHTA, FQGNSA. V lost 5 bases to trimming and J lost 5 bases, with 16 bases between them. CDR3 amino acids: CASSIGGGTNNEQFF. The CDR3 DNA reads TGTGCCAGCAGCATCGGTGGAGGAACGAACAATGAGCAGTTCTTC.

This chain links TRBV7-2 with TRBJ2-7; a weak D match, TRBD1 (7 bases). Trimming stripped 5 bases from V and 3 bases from J, with 23 bases between. The CDR3 spans 17 residues. Germline V gene data show CDR1 as SGHTA and CDR2 as FQGNSA. The CDR3 bases are TGTGCCAGCAGCCTTGCAGGGGGACTCAAAGGTTTCTACGAGCAGTACTTC. This codes for CASSLAGGLKGFYEQYF.

This chain uses TRBV18 with TRBJ2-7, with 10 bases lining up with TRBD1. This CDR3 has 15 residues. Germline V lookup: CDR1 KGHSH, CDR2 LQKENI. The V and J ends lost 5 bases and 0 bases, in that order; junction bases with no gene match: 4. This CDR3 is CASSSGQGSSYEQYF. The DNA of the CDR3 is TGTGCCAGCTCATCGGGACAGGGGTCCTCCTACGAGCAGTACTTC.

The rearrangement links TRBV9 to TRBJ2-3, with a tentative D call TRBD2 (7 bases). CDR3 length equals 15 residues. Germline-derived CDR1 and CDR2 are SGDLS and YYNGEE. Trimming took 5 bases from V and 2 from J, leaving 15 bases between them. Here the CDR3 DNA reads TGTGCCAGCAGTGAGGGGGGGACCATCACAGATACGCAGTATTTT. This encodes CASSEGGTITDTQYF.

Points on this clone: Other nucleotide sequences in the sample specify the same CDR3. The V gene is TRBV5-1, the J gene TRBJ1-1; the D is unclear. The length of the CDR3 is 14 residues. Trimming took off 2 bases at V and 1 base at J, with 9 bases between the two ends. Per germline, CDR1 SGHRS and CDR2 YFSETQ. As DNA, the CDR3 is TGCGCCAGCAGCTTACGAGTCGCGAACACTGAAGCTTTCTTT. Its protein is CASSLRVANTEAFF. The full variable domain, with the rest looked up from reference TRBV5-1 and TRBJ1-1, is KAGVTQTPRYLIKTRGQQVTLSCSPISGHRSVSWYQQTPGQGLQFLFEYFSETQRNKGNFPGRFSGRQFSNSRSEMNVSTLELGDSALYLCASSLRVANTEAFFGQGTRLTVV.

J is TRBJ1-1 and V is TRBV23-1, with TRBD1 as a possible D gene (5 bases). TRBV23-1 is known as an ORF, though its function is uncertain. This CDR3 is built from 13 residues. Deletions cut 7 bases from V and 3 bases from J, with 12 bases between. The CDR3 region is CASNRPGDTEAFF. As DNA, the CDR3 is TGCGCCAGCAACCGACCGGGGGACACTGAAGCTTTCTTT.

The chain has TRBV6-4 and TRBJ1-2, with 11 bases that match TRBD1. Per germline, CDR1 MRHNA and CDR2 SNTAGT. This CDR3 is 14 amino acids long. J gave up 6 bases and V 6 bases, and 6 bases lay outside the gene matches. CDR3 in DNA: TGTGCCAGCAGGCCCGGGACAGGGGGAGATGGCTACACCTTC. Translating it yields CASRPGTGGDGYTF.

The chain links TRBV28 to TRBJ1-2; D unresolved. The CDR3 extends over 12 amino acids. CDR1 and CDR2 (germline): MDHEN, SYDVKM. V lost 5 bases to trimming and J lost 4 bases, with 8 bases between them. The CDR3 sequence: CASSQDPYGYTF. DNA for the CDR3: TGTGCCAGCAGTCAGGACCCCTATGGCTACACCTTC.

This clone was detected only a few times. The V gene is TRBV4-3, the J gene TRBJ1-5; possibly TRBD1 for D (6 bases). Germline V gene data show CDR1 as LGHNA and CDR2 as YSLEER. Trimming left V 0 bases short and J 7 bases short, with 10 bases between. The CDR3 length is 14 residues. The CDR3 bases are TGCGCCAGCAGCCAAGAACAGGGCGGGCAGCCCCAGCATTTT. This codes for CASSQEQGGQPQHF.

The gene calls are TRBV10-3 and TRBJ1-4, with D perhaps TRBD1 (5 bases). The germline V and J ends were trimmed by 8 bases and 4 bases, with 11 bases remaining between them. Germline CDR1 is ENHRY and CDR2 is SYGVKD. This CDR3 comprises 13 residues. The CDR3 DNA follows: TGTGCCATCGGGGCTCGGGTTAATGAAAAACTGTTTTTT. Encoded protein: CAIGARVNEKLFF.

The chain links TRBV5-1 to TRBJ2-2, with TRBD2 matching 10 bases. The CDR3 is 14 residues long. Germline V CDR1 and CDR2: SGHRS, YFSETQ. Losses at the gene ends were 4 bases for V and 5 bases for J; bases not matched to a gene: 2. The CDR3 is CASSPSGGTGELFF. CDR3 DNA sequence: TGCGCCAGCAGCCCTAGCGGGGGAACCGGGGAGCTGTTTTTT.

The gene calls are TRBV4-3 and TRBJ1-6; D is unclear. The V end was cut by 1 base, the J end by 7 bases, with 8 bases between. CDR3 length equals 14 residues. Per the germline V gene, CDR1 is LGHNA and CDR2 is YSLEER. CDR3 nucleotides: TGCGCCAGCAGCCAAGTTCTCTCAAATTCACCCCTCCACTTT. Protein: CASSQVLSNSPLHF.

This chain uses TRBV28 with TRBJ1-1; TRBD1 matches at 7 bases. The V gene's germline CDR1 is MDHEN and CDR2 SYDVKM. With V trimmed by 11 bases and J by 5 bases, 8 bases remained unmatched. The CDR3 has 12 amino acids. In DNA, the CDR3 is TGTGCCGTCGACAGGGCGGGGACTGAAGCTTTCTTT. Protein sequence: CAVDRAGTEAFF.

This sequence joins TRBV28 and TRBJ1-5, with D maybe TRBD1 (5 bases). Germline values: CDR1 MDHEN, CDR2 SYDVKM. Trimming removed 5 bases at V and 5 bases at J, with 13 bases between. The CDR3 loop spans 14 amino acids. The CDR3 protein is CASSAHRTHQPQHF. The CDR3 DNA reads as TGTGCCAGCAGTGCTCACAGGACCCATCAGCCCCAGCATTTT.

The sample holds one count of this clone. CDR3 in amino acids: CASSPGLAGGQETQYF. The CDR3 nucleotides read TGTGCCAGCAGCCCCGGACTAGCGGGGGGCCAAGAGACCCAGTACTTC. The genes are TRBV5-4 and TRBJ2-5, with TRBD2 identical over 14 bases. Trimming at V came to 4 bases and at J to 1 base, leaving 3 bases not matched to a gene. Germline V gene lookup returns CDR1 SGHNT and CDR2 YYREEE (reference sequence). The CDR3 has 16 amino acids.

V usage is TRBV2 and J usage is TRBJ2-4; D remains ambiguous. V lost 4 bases and J lost 11, with 6 bases in between. Germline CDR1 is SNHLY and CDR2 is FYNNEI. This CDR3 region has 10 residues. DNA of the CDR3: TGTGCCAGCAGTGGTACCGTTCAGTACTTC. It encodes CASSGTVQYF.

The chain recombines TRBV4-1 with TRBJ2-2, with 15 bases aligning to TRBD2. The V gene's germline CDR1 is MGHRA and CDR2 YSYEKL. V gave up 3 bases and J gave up 1 base; unmatched junction bases: 6. The CDR3 has 19 amino acids. Here the CDR3 DNA reads TGCGCCAGCAGCCACGCTCCGGGACTAGCGGGGGGGAACACCGGGGAGCTGTTTTTT. Protein sequence: CASSHAPGLAGGNTGELFF.

The chain links TRBV21-1 to TRBJ2-7. TRBV21-1 is deemed a pseudogene. This CDR3 contains 15 residues. CDR3 sequence (DNA): TGTGCCAGCAGCAAGGCTGGGTCCCATCGCTACGAGCAGTACTTC. Its translation: CASSKAGSHRYEQYF.

J is TRBJ2-1 and V is TRBV27; D gene ambiguous. Trimming removed 0 bases at V and 2 bases at J, with 5 bases between. The CDR3 spans 14 residues. CDR1 and CDR2 from the germline V gene are MNHEY and SMNVEV (reference sequence). CDR3 sequence (DNA): TGTGCCAGCAGTTTATCAGACACCTACAATGAGCAGTTCTTC. This sequence encodes CASSLSDTYNEQFF.

The J gene is TRBJ2-1, the V gene TRBV11-2; 13 bases match TRBD2. Germline assignment: CDR1 SGHAT and CDR2 FQNNGV. The CDR3 length is 15 residues. Trimming removed 4 bases from V and 10 bases from J; junction bases left unmatched: 7. Written as DNA, the CDR3 is TGTGCCAGCAGCTCTACTAGCGGGGGGGCTAACGAGCAGTTCTTC. Translating it yields CASSSTSGGANEQFF.

This sequence joins TRBV30 and TRBJ2-1; possibly TRBD2 for D (6 bases). The CDR3 runs to 10 residues. CDR1 is GTSNPN and CDR2 is SVGIG in the germline V gene (reference sequence). Trimming shortened V by 8 bases and J by 10 bases, and 12 bases separated the two germline ends. The DNA of the CDR3 is TGTGCCGTTCTTAGCGGCGAGCAGTTCTTC. Its translation is CAVLSGEQFF.

The chain has TRBV5-1 and TRBJ2-7, with D unresolved. The CDR3 runs 17 residues. Trimming stripped 1 base from V and 0 bases from J, with 17 bases between. The germline V gene has CDR1 SGHRS and CDR2 YFSETQ. The CDR3 coding sequence is TGCGCCAGCAGCTTGTCCCTCGACTCGCTGAGCTCCTACGAGCAGTACTTC. Translation gives CASSLSLDSLSSYEQYF.

The genes are TRBV5-8 and TRBJ2-3, with 8 bases lining up with TRBD2. Germline-derived CDR1 and CDR2 are SGHTS and YDEGEE. J gave up 5 bases and V 1 base, and 6 bases lay outside the gene matches. The CDR3 extends over 15 amino acids. DNA of the CDR3: TGTGCCAGCAGCTTGTCGGGGGGGCGCATAGATACGCAGTATTTT. Translation: CASSLSGGRIDTQYF.

V is TRBV9 and J is TRBJ2-5; 13 bases match TRBD2. Losses at the gene ends were 4 bases for V and 5 bases for J; bases not matched to a gene: 5. Germline assignment: CDR1 SGDLS and CDR2 YYNGEE. The CDR3 is 15 residues long. CDR3 protein: CASSRLAGGGETQYF. The CDR3 DNA is TGTGCCAGCAGCCGACTAGCGGGGGGAGGGGAGACCCAGTACTTC.

The chain uses TRBV10-3 and TRBJ1-2; D possibly corresponds to TRBD1 (5 bases). The CDR3 contains 14 residues. Germline values: CDR1 ENHRY, CDR2 SYGVKD. Trimming shortened V by 6 bases and J by 6 bases, and 17 bases separated the two germline ends. CDR3 protein: CAISPGLGENGYTF. The CDR3 bases are TGTGCCATCAGCCCCGGACTGGGGGAAAATGGCTACACCTTC.

The V and J genes are TRBV7-8 and TRBJ2-7, with 7 bases that match TRBD1. The CDR3 extends over 14 amino acids. CDR1 SGHVS and CDR2 FQNEAQ come from the germline V gene. With 0 bases clipped from V and 3 bases from J, the junction kept 2 bases outside the gene matches. CDR3: CASSLARDSYEQYF. The CDR3 DNA follows: TGTGCCAGCAGCTTAGCGAGGGACAGCTACGAGCAGTACTTC.

This chain joins TRBV4-3 and TRBJ2-6; possibly TRBD1 or TRBD2 for D (6 bases each). The CDR3 loop spans 18 amino acids. Germline CDR1 and CDR2: LGHNA and YSLEER. V was shortened by 4 bases and J by 2 bases, with 18 bases between the two germline ends. For the CDR3, the DNA is TGCGCCAGCAGCCTCAGAAGGGGGGTTACTACTGGGGCCAACGTCCTGACTTTC. Its translation is CASSLRRGVTTGANVLTF.

The chain is built from TRBV5-6 and TRBJ2-7, with 7 bases lining up with TRBD2. The CDR3 has 13 amino acids. V trimming: 0 bases; J trimming: 5 bases; junction bases outside the gene matches: 2. Germline CDR1 and CDR2: SGHDT and YYEEEE. This chain's CDR3 is CASSLGRGNEQYF. The CDR3, as DNA: TGTGCCAGCAGCTTGGGGCGGGGGAACGAGCAGTACTTC.

The sample holds one count of this clone. The chain employs TRBV19 and TRBJ2-7; 10 bases are shared with TRBD1. Germline V CDR1 and CDR2: LNHDA, SQIVND (reference sequence). This CDR3 region has 14 residues. V trimming: 3 bases; J trimming: 3 bases; junction bases outside the gene matches: 2. The CDR3 protein is CASSIRDRGYEQYF. CDR3 nucleotide sequence: TGTGCCAGTAGTATCCGGGACAGGGGCTACGAGCAGTACTTC.

The V gene is TRBV18, the J gene TRBJ1-5; 7 bases align to TRBD1. CDR1 and CDR2 from the germline V gene are KGHSH and LQKENI. The CDR3 runs to 14 residues. J lost 4 bases, V lost 3 bases, and 3 bases had no gene match. CDR3 DNA sequence: TGTGCCAGCTCACCGGACAGGAATAATCAGCCCCAGCATTTT. It is translated as CASSPDRNNQPQHF. Variable domain in full (rest from reference TRBV18 and TRBJ1-5): NAGVMQNPRHLVRRRGQEARLRCSPMKGHSHVYWYRQLPEEGLKFMVYLQKENIIDESGMPKERFSAEFPKEGPSILRIQQVVRGDSAAYFCASSPDRNNQPQHFGDGTRLSIL.

This clone was seen a single time. The gene calls are TRBV6-1 and TRBJ2-3, with no clear D. V was trimmed by 6 bases and J by 0 bases, leaving 1 base between them. CDR3 length equals 11 residues. Germline V lookup: CDR1 MNHNS, CDR2 SASEGT. In nucleotides, the CDR3 is TGTGCCAGCAGGAGCACAGATACGCAGTATTTT. It yields the protein CASRSTDTQYF.

J is TRBJ2-3 and V is TRBV13; D uncertain. V lost 5 bases, J lost 0 bases, and 9 bases lay in between. Germline values: CDR1 PRHDT, CDR2 FYEKMQ (reference sequence). The CDR3 sequence is 14 residues long. CDR3 DNA: TGTGCCAGCAGCCGTATGGGGAGCACAGATACGCAGTATTTT. Translating it yields CASSRMGSTDTQYF.